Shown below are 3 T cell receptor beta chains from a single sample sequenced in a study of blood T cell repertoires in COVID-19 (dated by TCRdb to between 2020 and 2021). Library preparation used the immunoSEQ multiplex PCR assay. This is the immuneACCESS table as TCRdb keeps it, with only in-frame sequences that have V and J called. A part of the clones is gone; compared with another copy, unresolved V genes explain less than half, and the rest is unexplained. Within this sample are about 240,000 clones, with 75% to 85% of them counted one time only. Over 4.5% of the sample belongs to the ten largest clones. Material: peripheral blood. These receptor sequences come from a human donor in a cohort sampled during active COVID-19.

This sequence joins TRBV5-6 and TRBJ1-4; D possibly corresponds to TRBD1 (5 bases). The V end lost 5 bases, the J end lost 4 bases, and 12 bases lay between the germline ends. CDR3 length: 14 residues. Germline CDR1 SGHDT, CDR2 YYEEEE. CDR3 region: CASRGQGVNEKLFF. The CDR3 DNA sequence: TGTGCCAGCAGGGGTCAGGGTGTTAATGAAAAACTGTTTTTT.

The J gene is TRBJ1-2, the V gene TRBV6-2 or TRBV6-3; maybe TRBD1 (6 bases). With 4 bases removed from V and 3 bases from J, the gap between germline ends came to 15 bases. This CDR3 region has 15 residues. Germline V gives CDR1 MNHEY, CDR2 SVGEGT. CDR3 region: CASSSFPGAHYGYTF. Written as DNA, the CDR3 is TGTGCCAGCAGTTCCTTCCCAGGGGCGCACTATGGCTACACCTTC.

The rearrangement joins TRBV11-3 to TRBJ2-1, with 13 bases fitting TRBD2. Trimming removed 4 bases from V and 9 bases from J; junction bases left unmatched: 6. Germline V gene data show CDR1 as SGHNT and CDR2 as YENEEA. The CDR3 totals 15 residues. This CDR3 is CASSYTSGGAGEQFF. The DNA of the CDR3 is TGTGCCAGCAGCTATACTAGCGGGGGGGCTGGTGAGCAGTTCTTC. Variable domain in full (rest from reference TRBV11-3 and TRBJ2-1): EAGVVQSPRYKIIEKKQPVAFWCNPISGHNTLYWYLQNLGQGPELLIRYENEEAVDDSQLPKDRFSAERLKGVDSTLKIQPAELGDSAVYLCASSYTSGGAGEQFFGPGTRLTVL.